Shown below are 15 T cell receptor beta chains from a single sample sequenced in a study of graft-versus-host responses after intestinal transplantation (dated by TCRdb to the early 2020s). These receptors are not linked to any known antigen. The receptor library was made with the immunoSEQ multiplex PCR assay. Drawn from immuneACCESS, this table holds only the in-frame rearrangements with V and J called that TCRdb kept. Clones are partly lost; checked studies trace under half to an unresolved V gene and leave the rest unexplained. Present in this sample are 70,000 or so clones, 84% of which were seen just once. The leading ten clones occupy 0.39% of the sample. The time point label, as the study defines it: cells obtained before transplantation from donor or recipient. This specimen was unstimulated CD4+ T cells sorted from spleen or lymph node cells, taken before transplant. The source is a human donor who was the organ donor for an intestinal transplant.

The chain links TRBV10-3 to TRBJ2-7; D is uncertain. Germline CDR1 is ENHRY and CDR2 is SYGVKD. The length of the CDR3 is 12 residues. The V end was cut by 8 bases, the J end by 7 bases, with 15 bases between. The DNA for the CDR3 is TGTGCCATCGCCCCCGATCCGTGGGAGCAGTACGTC. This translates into CAIAPDPWEQYV.

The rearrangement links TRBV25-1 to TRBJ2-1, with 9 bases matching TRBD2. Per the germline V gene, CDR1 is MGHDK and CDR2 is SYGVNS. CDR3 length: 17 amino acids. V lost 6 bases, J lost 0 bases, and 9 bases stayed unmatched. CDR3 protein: CASRGLAEKSSYNEQFF. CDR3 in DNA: TGTGCCAGCAGGGGACTAGCTGAAAAGAGCTCCTACAATGAGCAGTTCTTC.

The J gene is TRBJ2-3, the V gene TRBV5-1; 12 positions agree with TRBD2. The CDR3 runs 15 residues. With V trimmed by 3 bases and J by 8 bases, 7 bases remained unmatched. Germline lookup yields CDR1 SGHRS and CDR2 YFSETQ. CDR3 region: CASSYLAGGPGTQYF. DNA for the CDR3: TGCGCCAGCAGCTATCTAGCGGGGGGGCCGGGTACGCAGTATTTT.

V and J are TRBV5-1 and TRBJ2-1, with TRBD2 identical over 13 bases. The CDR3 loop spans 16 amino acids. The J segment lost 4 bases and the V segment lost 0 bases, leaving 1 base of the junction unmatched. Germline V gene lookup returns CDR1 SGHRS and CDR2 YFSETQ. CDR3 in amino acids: CASSLGLAGGYNEQFF. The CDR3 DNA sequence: TGCGCCAGCAGCTTGGGACTAGCGGGGGGATACAATGAGCAGTTCTTC.

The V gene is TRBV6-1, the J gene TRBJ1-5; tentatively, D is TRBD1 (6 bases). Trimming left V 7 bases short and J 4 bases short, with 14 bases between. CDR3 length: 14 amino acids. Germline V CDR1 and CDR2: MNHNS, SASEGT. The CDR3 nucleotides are TGTGCCAGCATGAAGGGGGGGATTAATCAGCCCCAGCATTTT. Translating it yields CASMKGGINQPQHF.

For the CDR3, the DNA is TGTGCCTGGAGTGTCAAGCAAAACATTCAGTACTTC. It translates to CAWSVKQNIQYF. This chain links TRBV30 with TRBJ2-4; D unresolved. CDR1 is GTSNPN, CDR2 SVGIG, per germline (reference sequence). Between the trimmed V and J ends, which lost 0 bases and 5 bases, there was a span of 5 bases. This CDR3 is 12 amino acids long.

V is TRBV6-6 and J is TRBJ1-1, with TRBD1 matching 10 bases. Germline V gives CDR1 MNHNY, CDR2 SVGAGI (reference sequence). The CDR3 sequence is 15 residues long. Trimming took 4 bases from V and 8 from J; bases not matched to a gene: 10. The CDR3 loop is CASSSSGTGEGEAFF. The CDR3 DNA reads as TGTGCCAGCAGTTCGTCAGGGACAGGGGAGGGAGAAGCTTTCTTT.

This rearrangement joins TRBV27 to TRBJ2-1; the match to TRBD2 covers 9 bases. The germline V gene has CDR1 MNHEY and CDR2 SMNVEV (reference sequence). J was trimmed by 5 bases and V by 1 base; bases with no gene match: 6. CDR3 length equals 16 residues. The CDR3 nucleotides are TGTGCCAGCAGTTTATTAGTAGCGGGGGATAACAATGAGCAGTTCTTC. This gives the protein CASSLLVAGDNNEQFF.

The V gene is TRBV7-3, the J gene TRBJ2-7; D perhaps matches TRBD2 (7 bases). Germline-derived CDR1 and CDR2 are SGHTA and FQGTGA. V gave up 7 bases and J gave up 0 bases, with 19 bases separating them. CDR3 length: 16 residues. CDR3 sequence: CASIIRGGRYSYEQYV. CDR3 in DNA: TGTGCCAGCATTATTAGGGGGGGGCGTTACTCCTACGAGCAGTACGTC.

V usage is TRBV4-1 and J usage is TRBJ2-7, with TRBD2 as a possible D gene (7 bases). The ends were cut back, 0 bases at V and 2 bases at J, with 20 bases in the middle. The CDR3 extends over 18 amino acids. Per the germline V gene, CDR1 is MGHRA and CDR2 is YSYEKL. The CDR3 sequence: CASSQDYYLGGAPYEQYV. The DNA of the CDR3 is TGCGCCAGCAGCCAAGATTACTACCTAGGGGGGGCCCCCTACGAGCAGTACGTC.

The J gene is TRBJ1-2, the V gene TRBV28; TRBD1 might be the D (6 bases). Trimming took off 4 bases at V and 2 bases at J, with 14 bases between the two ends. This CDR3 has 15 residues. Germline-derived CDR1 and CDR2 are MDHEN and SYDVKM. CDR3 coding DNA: TGTGCCAGCAGTTCGAGCTCTACAGGGAACTATGGCTACACCTTC. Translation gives CASSSSSTGNYGYTF.

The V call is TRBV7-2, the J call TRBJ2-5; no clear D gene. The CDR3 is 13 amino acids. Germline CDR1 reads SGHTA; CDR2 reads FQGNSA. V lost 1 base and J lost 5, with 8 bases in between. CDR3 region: CASSLGAVETQYF. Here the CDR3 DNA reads TGTGCCAGCAGCTTAGGCGCCGTGGAGACCCAGTACTTC.

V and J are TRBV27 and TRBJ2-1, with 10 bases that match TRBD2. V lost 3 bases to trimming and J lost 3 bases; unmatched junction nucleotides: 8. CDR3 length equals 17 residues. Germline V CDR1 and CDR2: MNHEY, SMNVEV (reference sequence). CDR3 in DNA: TGTGCCAGCAGTTTTCAAAAACTAGCGGGGAACTACAATGAGCAGTTCTTC. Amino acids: CASSFQKLAGNYNEQFF.

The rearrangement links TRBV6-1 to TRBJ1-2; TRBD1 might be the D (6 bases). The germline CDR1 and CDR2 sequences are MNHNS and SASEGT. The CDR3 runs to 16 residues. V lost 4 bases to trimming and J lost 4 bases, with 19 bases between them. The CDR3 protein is CASSVLSGQPIYGYTF. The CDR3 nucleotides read TGTGCCAGCAGTGTACTAAGTGGACAGCCGATCTATGGCTACACCTTC.

The CDR3 loop reads CASSDDAGTSGNIQYF. The CDR3 DNA follows: TGTGCCAGCAGCGACGACGCTGGGACTAGCGGGAACATTCAGTACTTC. The rearrangement joins TRBV9 to TRBJ2-4; 12 bases fit TRBD2. With 3 bases clipped from V and 7 bases from J, the junction kept 8 bases outside the gene matches. The CDR3 length is 16 residues. Germline lookup yields CDR1 SGDLS and CDR2 YYNGEE.